The rows below give T cell receptor beta chains drawn from one sample of a study of beta chain features in type 1 diabetes. Profiled with immunoSEQ multiplex PCR; TCRdb holds only in-frame clones, not every one. The sample has 600,000 to 700,000 clones, around 11% seen once. The material sequenced was naive CD4+ T cells from blood. The receptors were sampled from a man under 40 with type 1 diabetes. The CDR3 runs from the conserved cysteine through the conserved F or W. D genes are given only for firm matches. Only some rows state a clone size, as once, few, many or a class for expanded clones.

cdr3_nt: TGTGCCAGCAGCTTTCGAAGGGATGAGACTGAAGCTTTCTTT; cdr3_aa: CASSFRRDETEAFF; clone_size: few; j_call: TRBJ1-1; cdr3_length: 14; d_call: -; v_call: TRBV13
cdr3_nt: TGTGCCAGCAGTTTATACACAGATACGCAGTATTTT; cdr3_aa: CASSLYTDTQYF; clone_size: few; j_call: TRBJ2-3; cdr3_length: 12; d_call: -; v_call: TRBV28
cdr3_nt: TGTGCCTGGAGTGTACAGTTTGGCGGCTACGAGCAGTACTTC; cdr3_aa: CAWSVQFGGYEQYF; clone_size: few; j_call: TRBJ2-7; cdr3_length: 14; d_call: -; v_call: TRBV30
cdr3_nt: TGTGCCATCAGTGAGTACGCGTACCAAGAGACCCAGTACTTC; cdr3_aa: CAISEYAYQETQYF; clone_size: -; j_call: TRBJ2-5; cdr3_length: 14; d_call: -; v_call: TRBV10-3
cdr3_nt: TGTGCCAGCAGCCGCGGACAGGGGGATGGCTACACCTTC; cdr3_aa: CASSRGQGDGYTF; clone_size: -; j_call: TRBJ1-2; cdr3_length: 13; d_call: TRBD1; v_call: TRBV4-2
cdr3_nt: TGTGCCAGCAGTGTGACGGAGAACTATGGCTACACCTTC; cdr3_aa: CASSVTENYGYTF; clone_size: few; j_call: TRBJ1-2; cdr3_length: 13; d_call: -; v_call: TRBV25-1
cdr3_nt: -; cdr3_aa: CASILGAEQETQYF; clone_size: few; j_call: TRBJ2-5; cdr3_length: 14; d_call: -; v_call: TRBV7-2
cdr3_nt: TGTGCCAGCAGTCGGGCCACAGGCACAGATACGCAGTATTTT; cdr3_aa: CASSRATGTDTQYF; clone_size: -; j_call: TRBJ2-3; cdr3_length: 14; d_call: -; v_call: TRBV2
cdr3_nt: TGTGCCAGCACCCGTGAGGTAAGCGGGGGTTACAATGAGCAGTTCTTC; cdr3_aa: CASTREVSGGYNEQFF; clone_size: -; j_call: TRBJ2-1; cdr3_length: 16; d_call: TRBD2; v_call: TRBV9
cdr3_nt: TGTGCCAGCAGCCAAGAAACAGAAGATGGCTACACCTTC; cdr3_aa: CASSQETEDGYTF; clone_size: -; j_call: TRBJ1-2; cdr3_length: 13; d_call: -; v_call: TRBV4-2
cdr3_nt: TGTGCCACCAGCAGAGGCGGAAGGGGGCAAAACACTGAAGCTTTCTTT; cdr3_aa: CATSRGGRGQNTEAFF; clone_size: few; j_call: TRBJ1-1; cdr3_length: 16; d_call: TRBD1; v_call: TRBV15
cdr3_nt: TGTGCCAGCAGCTTTGTTAGCGGGGGAAACCAAGAGACCCAGTACTTC; cdr3_aa: CASSFVSGGNQETQYF; clone_size: -; j_call: TRBJ2-5; cdr3_length: 16; d_call: TRBD2; v_call: TRBV7-6
cdr3_nt: TGCGCCAGCAGCTTGGTGACAGGTTACAATGAGCAGTTCTTC; cdr3_aa: CASSLVTGYNEQFF; clone_size: few; j_call: TRBJ2-1; cdr3_length: 14; d_call: -; v_call: TRBV5-1
cdr3_nt: TGTGCCAGCGGACCATCACACCCAAGGGGAGATACGCAGTATTTT; cdr3_aa: CASGPSHPRGDTQYF; clone_size: few; j_call: TRBJ2-3; cdr3_length: 15; d_call: -; v_call: TRBV7-2
cdr3_nt: TGTGCCAGCAGCTCTCCCATGACAGGGAAGGGCAATGAGCAGTTCTTC; cdr3_aa: CASSSPMTGKGNEQFF; clone_size: -; j_call: TRBJ2-1; cdr3_length: 16; d_call: TRBD1; v_call: TRBV5-4
cdr3_nt: TGTGCCAGCAGTGCAGGATATCAGCCCCAGCATTTT; cdr3_aa: CASSAGYQPQHF; clone_size: few; j_call: TRBJ1-5; cdr3_length: 12; d_call: -; v_call: TRBV25-1
cdr3_nt: TGTGCCAGCAGTACCGGGACAGGGGACAATGAGCAGTTCTTC; cdr3_aa: CASSTGTGDNEQFF; clone_size: few; j_call: TRBJ2-1; cdr3_length: 14; d_call: TRBD1; v_call: TRBV28
cdr3_nt: TGTGCCAGCAGCCGGGACTCTACCCACTCCTACGAGCAGTACTTC; cdr3_aa: CASSRDSTHSYEQYF; clone_size: few; j_call: TRBJ2-7; cdr3_length: 15; d_call: -; v_call: TRBV7-2
cdr3_nt: TGTGCCAGTAGTAGCGACACCACCCAAGAGACCCAGTACTTC; cdr3_aa: CASSSDTTQETQYF; clone_size: few; j_call: TRBJ2-5; cdr3_length: 14; d_call: -; v_call: TRBV19
cdr3_nt: TGTGCCAGTAGTTTGGGACCGCCAAGGGATCAGCCCCAGCATTTT; cdr3_aa: CASSLGPPRDQPQHF; clone_size: -; j_call: TRBJ1-5; cdr3_length: 15; d_call: -; v_call: TRBV19
cdr3_nt: TGTGCCAGCAGACCTCCGTGGGGCGCACTGAACACTGAAGCTTTCTTT; cdr3_aa: CASRPPWGALNTEAFF; clone_size: few; j_call: TRBJ1-1; cdr3_length: 16; d_call: -; v_call: TRBV7-9
cdr3_nt: TGTGCCAGCAGCTTTACCACCGGGGAGCTGTTTTTT; cdr3_aa: CASSFTTGELFF; clone_size: few; j_call: TRBJ2-2; cdr3_length: 12; d_call: -; v_call: TRBV7-2
cdr3_nt: TGTGCCAGCAAAACAACCGGGACCGACTATGGCTACACCTTC; cdr3_aa: CASKTTGTDYGYTF; clone_size: few; j_call: TRBJ1-2; cdr3_length: 14; d_call: -; v_call: TRBV25-1
cdr3_nt: TGCGCCAGCAGCTTGGCCCCAGCGGGATCATCTGGGGCCAACGTCCTGACTTTC; cdr3_aa: CASSLAPAGSSGANVLTF; clone_size: few; j_call: TRBJ2-6; cdr3_length: 18; d_call: TRBD2; v_call: TRBV5-1
cdr3_nt: TGCGCCAGCAGCTTGGTCGGCGGGACAGGGGACTCCTACGAGCAGTACTTC; cdr3_aa: CASSLVGGTGDSYEQYF; clone_size: -; j_call: TRBJ2-7; cdr3_length: 17; d_call: TRBD1; v_call: TRBV5-1
cdr3_nt: TGTGCCAGCAGCAATGACAGGGGGGCCTACGAGCAGTACTTC; cdr3_aa: CASSNDRGAYEQYF; clone_size: -; j_call: TRBJ2-7; cdr3_length: 14; d_call: TRBD1; v_call: TRBV11-3
cdr3_nt: TGCGCCAGCAGCTCCACCGGGGTTCACAGCTCTGGGGCCAACGTCCTGACTTTC; cdr3_aa: CASSSTGVHSSGANVLTF; clone_size: -; j_call: TRBJ2-6; cdr3_length: 18; d_call: -; v_call: TRBV5-1
cdr3_nt: TGTGCCAGCAGTTACACCAGACAGGGGGCTAAAGAGACCCAGTACTTC; cdr3_aa: CASSYTRQGAKETQYF; clone_size: few; j_call: TRBJ2-5; cdr3_length: 16; d_call: TRBD1; v_call: TRBV6-6
cdr3_nt: TGTGCCTGGAGTGTAGGGACTAGCGCGGGAGATACGCAGTATTTT; cdr3_aa: CAWSVGTSAGDTQYF; clone_size: few; j_call: TRBJ2-3; cdr3_length: 15; d_call: TRBD2; v_call: TRBV30
cdr3_nt: TGTGCCAGCAGCTTAGCCAGACTAGCGGGGGAGACCCAGTACTTC; cdr3_aa: CASSLARLAGETQYF; clone_size: -; j_call: TRBJ2-5; cdr3_length: 15; d_call: TRBD2; v_call: TRBV7-2
cdr3_nt: TGTGCCAGCAGCCATGATGCGGCAGCCCACTGGGGCACTGAAGCTTTCTTT; cdr3_aa: CASSHDAAAHWGTEAFF; clone_size: -; j_call: TRBJ1-1; cdr3_length: 17; d_call: -; v_call: TRBV7-3
cdr3_nt: TGTGCCTGGAGTGTATCAGGTTATGGCTACACCTTC; cdr3_aa: CAWSVSGYGYTF; clone_size: few; j_call: TRBJ1-2; cdr3_length: 12; d_call: -; v_call: TRBV30
cdr3_nt: TGTGCCAGCAGCTTAGTACTAGCGGACACCGGGGAGCTGTTTTTT; cdr3_aa: CASSLVLADTGELFF; clone_size: -; j_call: TRBJ2-2; cdr3_length: 15; d_call: TRBD2; v_call: TRBV11-2
cdr3_nt: TGCGCCAGCAGCCGGGGACAGGGGGCGCGGTACACCTACGAGCAGTACTTC; cdr3_aa: CASSRGQGARYTYEQYF; clone_size: -; j_call: TRBJ2-7; cdr3_length: 17; d_call: TRBD1; v_call: TRBV5-1
cdr3_nt: TGTGCCAGCTCACTGAACTTTTCTGCGGCAAAACTGTTTTTT; cdr3_aa: CASSLNFSAAKLFF; clone_size: -; j_call: TRBJ1-4; cdr3_length: 14; d_call: -; v_call: TRBV18
cdr3_nt: TGTGCCAGCAGCTTAGGGTCAGGGGGTGGTCAGCCCCAGCATTTT; cdr3_aa: CASSLGSGGGQPQHF; clone_size: -; j_call: TRBJ1-5; cdr3_length: 15; d_call: TRBD1; v_call: TRBV11-2
cdr3_nt: TGTGCCAGCAGTCCCCAGGGGGGGGCAGGGGAGACCCAGTACTTC; cdr3_aa: CASSPQGGAGETQYF; clone_size: -; j_call: TRBJ2-5; cdr3_length: 15; d_call: -; v_call: TRBV2